This T cell receptor beta chain was documented in a study of blood T cell repertoires in COVID-19. Whole-study context: Spain, Italy and the United States supplied samples that represented acute and convalescent COVID-19. PBMCs, B-cell-depleted T cells, or T cells were the source of the cDNA or gDNA that made up the material.

This clone was counted a single time. The CDR3 extends over 19 amino acids. V shed 0 bases and J shed 1 base, with 18 bases lying between them. The germline V gene encodes CDR1 SEHNR and CDR2 FQNEAQ (reference sequence). In the study's own analysis: By means of reference gene primer amplification, nucleated cell counts were estimated. This table comes from immunoSEQ multiplex PCR, and its TCRdb copy is limited to in-frame clones, with some not included. Clone size and the V and J calls come from that table; the DNA yielded D and trimming. The data show approximately 250,000 clones, roughly nine tenths seen once.

V gene TRBV7-9 combines with J gene TRBJ1-4; weak D call: TRBD1 (6 bases). Sequencing was carried out using peripheral blood. This TCR was recovered from a woman aged 55-70 years who had recovered from COVID-19. The CDR3 DNA reads TGTGCCAGCAGCTTAGCAAAGGGGGGGAGGTCCGGAACTAATGAAAAACTGTTTTTT. Its protein is CASSLAKGGRSGTNEKLFF.